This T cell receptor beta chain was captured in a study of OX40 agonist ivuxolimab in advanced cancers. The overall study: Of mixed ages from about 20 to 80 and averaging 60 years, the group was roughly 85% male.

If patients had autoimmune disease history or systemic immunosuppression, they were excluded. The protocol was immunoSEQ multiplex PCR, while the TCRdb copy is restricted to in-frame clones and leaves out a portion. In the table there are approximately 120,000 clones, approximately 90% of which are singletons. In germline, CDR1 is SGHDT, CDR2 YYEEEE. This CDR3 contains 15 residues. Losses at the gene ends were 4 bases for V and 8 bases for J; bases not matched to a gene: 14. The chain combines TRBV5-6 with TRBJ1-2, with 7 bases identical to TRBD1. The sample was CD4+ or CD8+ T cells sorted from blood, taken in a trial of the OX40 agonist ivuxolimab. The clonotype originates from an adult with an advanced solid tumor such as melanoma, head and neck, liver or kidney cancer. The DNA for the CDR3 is TGTGCCAGCAGCCTCCCCGGGACAGACCTATACGGCTACACCTTC. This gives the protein CASSLPGTDLYGYTF.